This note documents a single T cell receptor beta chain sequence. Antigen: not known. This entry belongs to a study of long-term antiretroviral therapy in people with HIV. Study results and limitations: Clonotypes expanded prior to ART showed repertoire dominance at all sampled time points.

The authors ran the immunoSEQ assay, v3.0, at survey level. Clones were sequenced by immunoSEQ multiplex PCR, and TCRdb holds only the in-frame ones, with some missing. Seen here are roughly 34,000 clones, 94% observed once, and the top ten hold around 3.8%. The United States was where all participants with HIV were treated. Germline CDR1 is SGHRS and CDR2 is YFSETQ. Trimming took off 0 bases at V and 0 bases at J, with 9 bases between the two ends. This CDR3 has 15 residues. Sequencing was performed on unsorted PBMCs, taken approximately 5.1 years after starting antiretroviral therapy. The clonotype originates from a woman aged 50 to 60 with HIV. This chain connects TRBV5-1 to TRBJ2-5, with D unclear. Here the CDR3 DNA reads TGCGCCAGCAGCTTGGCCTTGGGGAACCAAGAGACCCAGTACTTC. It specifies CASSLALGNQETQYF.